The subject of this entry is one T cell receptor (beta chain). Its matching antigen is unknown. Here the CDR3 omits its conserved ending phenylalanine or tryptophan, so a read error is the likely source. The V and J ends lost 4 bases and 3 bases respectively, with 9 bases between them. Germline assignment: CDR1 LGHDT and CDR2 YNNKEL (reference sequence). CDR3 length equals 13 residues. This entry belongs to a study of CD8 T cells in ankylosing spondylitis. 5'-RACE, quantitative and with molecular barcodes, yielded the TCR beta libraries. TCRdb ran MiXCR on the 5' RACE reads and lists one entry per CDR3 protein. Among over 700,000 distinct CDR3 sequences listed, around 20% were seen once. Study outcomes and limitations: Those disease-linked clones were CD8+; they were also relatively rare in peripheral blood. Among TCR beta sequences, a motif of several highly homologous variants appeared characteristic of ankylosing spondylitis blood. Previously reported in reactive arthritis synovial fluid and blood were some of the motif variants.

Sequencing was carried out using blood, either unsorted or a sorted T cell fraction (not recorded which). The chain uses TRBV3-1 and TRBJ1-1; no clear D gene. This TCR was recovered from a male donor with ankylosing spondylitis. CDR3 nucleotides: TGTGCCAGCAGCCCCTCCGGGGACACTGAAGCTTTCCTT. Amino acids: CASSPSGDTEAFL.